The 21 T cell receptor beta chains below all came from one sample that was sequenced in a study of T cell responses to AZD1222 COVID-19 vaccine. TCRdb's table, derived via immunoSEQ multiplex PCR, lists solely in-frame clones and lacks some. The table has 130,000 to 150,000 clones, roughly 80% seen once. This sample comprised peripheral blood, obtained on day 0 of MenACWY control vaccination. The receptor set was obtained from an adult in good health.

The CDR3 DNA follows: TGTGCCATCAGTGAGCCCTCCGGGACAGTCTATGGCTACACCTTC. Protein sequence: CAISEPSGTVYGYTF. The J gene is TRBJ1-2, the V gene TRBV10-3; 7 nucleotides match TRBD1. This CDR3 region has 15 residues. The germline V gene has CDR1 ENHRY and CDR2 SYGVKD. Trimming at V came to 2 bases and at J to 4 bases, leaving 7 bases not matched to a gene.

This clone was counted once. The chain carries TRBV10-3 and TRBJ1-4, with D uncertain. The CDR3 runs 11 residues. CDR1 is ENHRY, CDR2 SYGVKD, per germline. Trimming took 6 bases from V and 12 from J, leaving 11 bases between them. The CDR3 DNA sequence: TGTGCCATCAGCCCCGGAGGGCAACTGTTTTTT. Amino acid sequence: CAISPGGQLFF.

The rearrangement uses TRBV11-2 and TRBJ2-3; D is possibly TRBD1 (5 bases). CDR1 and CDR2 from the germline V gene are SGHAT and FQNNGV. Trimming took off 6 bases at V and 8 bases at J, with 9 bases between the two ends. There are 11 residues in the CDR3. As DNA, the CDR3 is TGTGCCAGCAGAGCTGGGGCTACGCAGTATTTT. Its translation is CASRAGATQYF.

This clone has a handful of counts. CDR3 coding DNA: TGTGCCAGCATCCGGTTGGACGAGCAGTACGTC. Protein product: CASIRLDEQYV. The chain couples TRBV6-5 to TRBJ2-7, with no clear D. Trimming stripped 7 bases from V and 5 bases from J, with 9 bases between. CDR3 length equals 11 residues. In germline, CDR1 is MNHEY, CDR2 SVGAGI.

This clone was detected only a few times. V and J are TRBV6-5 and TRBJ1-5; weak D call: TRBD1 (6 bases). V lost 8 bases, J lost 3 bases, and 11 bases lay in between. The CDR3 runs to 13 residues. Germline V gives CDR1 MNHEY, CDR2 SVGAGI. In DNA, the CDR3 is TGTGCCAGCCTCGGACAGTTCAATCAGCCCCAGCATTTT. Its translation: CASLGQFNQPQHF.

The chain has TRBV18 and TRBJ2-7; tentative D call: TRBD1 (5 bases). With 0 bases removed from V and 0 bases from J, the gap between germline ends came to 12 bases. CDR3 length: 16 residues. The germline V gene encodes CDR1 KGHSH and CDR2 LQKENI. The CDR3 loop is CASSPPQAPYSYEQYF. The CDR3, as DNA: TGTGCCAGCTCACCACCACAGGCACCTTACTCCTACGAGCAGTACTTC.

This rearrangement joins TRBV7-2 to TRBJ2-1; tentatively, D is TRBD2 (6 bases). The germline V gene encodes CDR1 SGHTA and CDR2 FQGNSA. The V and J ends lost 1 base and 12 bases respectively, with 22 bases between them. The CDR3 is made up of 16 amino acids. This chain's CDR3 is CASSLDGAGTPTAQFF. The CDR3 bases are TGTGCCAGCAGCTTAGACGGTGCAGGGACTCCGACTGCGCAGTTCTTC. Filled out from reference TRBV7-2 and TRBJ2-1, the complete variable domain reads GAGVSQSPSNKVTEKGKDVELRCDPISGHTALYWYRQSLGQGLEFLIYFQGNSAPDKSGLPSDRFSAERTGGSVSTLTIQRTQQEDSAVYLCASSLDGAGTPTAQFFGPGTRLTVL.

This chain links TRBV18 with TRBJ1-2; possibly TRBD1 for D (6 bases). Trimming cost V 3 bases and J 3 bases, with 11 bases left between them. Germline V gene data show CDR1 as KGHSH and CDR2 as LQKENI. This CDR3 has 14 residues. In DNA form, the CDR3 reads TGTGCCAGCTCACCGCTCTACAGGGACTATGGCTACACCTTC. Translation: CASSPLYRDYGYTF.

This clone was counted between two and nine times. The CDR3 region is CASSSVGQDNSPLHF. The CDR3 nucleotides are TGCGCCAGCAGCTCGGTCGGACAGGATAATTCACCCCTCCACTTT. This chain uses TRBV5-1 with TRBJ1-6, with 7 positions matching TRBD1. The V gene's germline CDR1 is SGHRS and CDR2 YFSETQ. CDR3 length equals 15 residues. V dropped 3 bases and J dropped 5; count of bases not matched to a gene: 5.

J is TRBJ2-1 and V is TRBV12-3 or TRBV12-4; either TRBD1 or TRBD2 may fit D (5 bases each). This CDR3 is 12 amino acids long. V was shortened by 3 bases and J by 5 bases, with 5 bases between the two germline ends. The CDR3 nucleotides are TGTGCCAGCAGTTTGGGGGACAATGAGCAGTTCTTC. Translating gives CASSLGDNEQFF.

The chain has TRBV28 and TRBJ1-1; D gene unclear. CDR3 length equals 12 residues. The V end was cut by 7 bases, the J end by 1 base, with 7 bases between. Germline V gene lookup returns CDR1 MDHEN and CDR2 SYDVKM. The chain's CDR3 is CASTRTNTEAFF. CDR3 nucleotide sequence: TGTGCCAGCACCAGGACGAACACTGAAGCTTTCTTT.

This chain uses TRBV6-5 with TRBJ1-2; D is unclear. The CDR3 is 12 amino acids. The V gene's germline CDR1 is MNHEY and CDR2 SVGAGI. Deletions cut 7 bases from V and 0 bases from J, with 6 bases between. The CDR3 nucleotides are TGTGCCAGCAAACAGTCTAACTATGGCTACACCTTC. As protein: CASKQSNYGYTF.

V gene TRBV19 combines with J gene TRBJ2-5; 7 bases fit TRBD1. CDR1 and CDR2 from the germline V gene are LNHDA and SQIVND (reference sequence). The CDR3 is made up of 14 amino acids. V lost 5 bases and J lost 5; bases outside the gene matches: 8. This CDR3 is CASSGWDSRETQYF. The CDR3 nucleotides read TGTGCCAGTAGTGGCTGGGACAGTCGGGAGACCCAGTACTTC.

V is TRBV2 and J is TRBJ1-5; D uncertain. V gave up 5 bases and J gave up 6 bases, with 8 bases separating them. Germline CDR1 is SNHLY and CDR2 is FYNNEI. The CDR3 consists of 12 residues. The CDR3 region has the DNA TGTGCCAGCAGTCGAATCACTCAGCCCCAGCATTTT. It specifies CASSRITQPQHF.

A note on this clone: At the DNA level, this CDR3 is encoded by other sequences in the same sample as well. V is TRBV28 and J is TRBJ1-4; D possibly corresponds to TRBD1 (5 bases). Germline loops: CDR1 MDHEN, CDR2 SYDVKM. V was pared by 3 bases and J by 0 bases, with 8 bases between. There are 15 residues in the CDR3. The CDR3 coding sequence is TGTGCCAGCAGTTTGGGAGGGGCAACTAATGAAAAACTGTTTTTT. This codes for CASSLGGATNEKLFF.

The J gene is TRBJ1-1, the V gene TRBV19; TRBD1 matches at 9 bases. This CDR3 spans 13 amino acids. Germline V gene lookup returns CDR1 LNHDA and CDR2 SQIVND (reference sequence). V gave up 4 bases and J gave up 8 bases; unmatched junction bases: 5. In DNA, the CDR3 is TGTGCCAGTAGTACCGGACAGGGGAGAGAAGCTTTCTTT. Translating gives CASSTGQGREAFF.

The rearrangement links TRBV3-1 (or the pseudogene TRBV3-2) to TRBJ1-2; D ambiguous. Trimming took 4 bases from V and 8 from J, leaving 20 bases between them. CDR1 is LGHDT and CDR2 is YNNKEL in the germline V gene (reference sequence). This CDR3 is 15 amino acids long. This CDR3 is CASSPFHGDMRGYTF. CDR3 coding DNA: TGTGCCAGCAGCCCATTTCACGGGGATATGCGGGGCTACACCTTC.

V gene TRBV7-2 combines with J gene TRBJ1-3, with 8 bases aligning to TRBD1. The junction had 2 bases not matched to a gene; V was cut back by 1 base and J by 6 bases. This CDR3 region has 14 residues. Per the germline V gene, CDR1 is SGHTA and CDR2 is FQGNSA. CDR3 nucleotides: TGTGCCAGCAGCTTAGGACAGGGGCAAAACACCATATATTTT. Its translation: CASSLGQGQNTIYF.

The gene calls are TRBV4-1 and TRBJ2-2; D possibly uses TRBD1 or TRBD2 (6 bases each). The V gene lost 5 bases and the J gene lost 0 bases, with 16 bases spanning the gap. Germline-derived CDR1 and CDR2 are MGHRA and YSYEKL. CDR3 length: 17 residues. CDR3 DNA: TGCGCCAGCAGCAAAGGGGCGGGGACATCGAACACCGGGGAGCTGTTTTTT. It is translated as CASSKGAGTSNTGELFF.

This chain's CDR3 is CASSQGAVGTEAFF. The CDR3 bases are TGTGCCAGCAGCCAAGGGGCGGTGGGCACTGAAGCTTTCTTT. The V call is TRBV3-1 (or the pseudogene TRBV3-2), the J call TRBJ1-1; D is unresolved. The CDR3 is made up of 14 amino acids. The germline V gene has CDR1 LGHDT and CDR2 YNNKEL (reference sequence). V was pared by 1 base and J by 4 bases, with 10 bases between.

The CDR3 DNA follows: TGTGCCAGCAGTTACTCGTCCACGGATACGCAGTATTTT. It yields the protein CASSYSSTDTQYF. This chain joins TRBV6-6 and TRBJ2-3; D gene unclear. Germline V lookup: CDR1 MNHNY, CDR2 SVGAGI (reference sequence). This CDR3 is 13 amino acids long. Trimming pared 0 bases from V and 6 bases from J, leaving 7 bases between.